A single sample gave rise to the 28 T cell receptor beta chains below, sequenced in a study of T cell responses to AZD1222 COVID-19 vaccine. The data were produced by immunoSEQ multiplex PCR, yet TCRdb's version contains in-frame clones alone and is incomplete. The sample holds 150,000 to 200,000 clones, over 80% seen once. This specimen consisted of peripheral blood, obtained on day 0 of MenACWY control vaccination. These TCRs come from an adult in good health.

The V and J genes are TRBV19 and TRBJ1-4, with a weak D call TRBD1 (6 bases). Germline V CDR1 and CDR2: LNHDA, SQIVND (reference sequence). Trimming left V 5 bases short and J 0 bases short, with 10 bases between. CDR3 size: 15 residues. This CDR3 is CASSGQSATNEKLFF. CDR3 sequence (DNA): TGTGCCAGTAGTGGACAGAGCGCAACTAATGAAAAACTGTTTTTT.

The V and J genes are TRBV5-5 and TRBJ2-7; D remains unclear. The CDR3 loop spans 11 amino acids. Germline-derived CDR1 and CDR2 are SGHKS and YYEKEE (reference sequence). Trimming shortened V by 6 bases and J by 0 bases, and 4 bases separated the two germline ends. This CDR3 is CASMGSYEQYF. CDR3 coding DNA: TGTGCCAGCATGGGCTCCTACGAGCAGTACTTC.

The chain uses TRBV10-1 and TRBJ1-4; 8 bases align to TRBD1. This CDR3 has 18 amino acids. Germline CDR1 is WNHNN and CDR2 is SYGVQD (reference sequence). V was pared by 10 bases and J by 8 bases, with 24 bases of the junction left unmatched. The CDR3 protein is CATVVGIVQGARVEKLFF. The CDR3 DNA follows: TGCGCCACCGTAGTCGGGATTGTCCAGGGGGCACGAGTAGAAAAACTGTTTTTT.

DNA for the CDR3: TGCGCCAGCAGCCATTCCGGGACAGGGAACTACGAGCAGTACTTC. Its translation is CASSHSGTGNYEQYF. The chain combines TRBV5-1 with TRBJ2-7, with 9 positions matching TRBD1. CDR3 length: 15 residues. J gave up 3 bases and V 4 bases, and 8 bases lay outside the gene matches. CDR1 is SGHRS, CDR2 YFSETQ, per germline. The full variable domain, completed using reference TRBV5-1 and TRBJ2-7, is KAGVTQTPRYLIKTRGQQVTLSCSPISGHRSVSWYQQTPGQGLQFLFEYFSETQRNKGNFPGRFSGRQFSNSRSEMNVSTLELGDSALYLCASSHSGTGNYEQYFGPGTRLTVT.

The chain carries TRBV14 and TRBJ1-1, with TRBD1 matching 9 bases. V trimming: 0 bases; J trimming: 1 base; junction bases outside the gene matches: 12. The germline gives CDR1 SGHDN, CDR2 FVKESK. The CDR3 length is 19 residues. The CDR3 DNA sequence: TGTGCCAGCAGCCAAGAATTTGTACCAAACAGGGGGCCGAACACTGAAGCTTTCTTT. This encodes CASSQEFVPNRGPNTEAFF.

The V call is TRBV28, the J call TRBJ2-7; 12 nucleotides line up with TRBD1. CDR3 length: 15 residues. Losses at the gene ends were 5 bases for V and 5 bases for J; bases not matched to a gene: 7. From germline, CDR1 is MDHEN and CDR2 SYDVKM. The CDR3: CASSPAGTGGDEQYF. The CDR3 DNA sequence: TGTGCCAGCAGTCCGGCCGGGACAGGGGGCGACGAGCAGTACTTC.

With regard to this clone: The same CDR3 arises from other DNA sequences in this sample as well. This chain connects TRBV29-1 to TRBJ1-5, with a tentative D call TRBD1 (5 bases). Trimming left V 4 bases short and J 1 base short, with 5 bases between. The CDR3 has 12 amino acids. Germline-derived CDR1 and CDR2 are SQVTM and ANQGSEA. CDR3 nucleotide sequence: TGCAGCGTTGGGGGCAGCAATCAGCCCCAGCATTTT. It yields the protein CSVGGSNQPQHF.

With regard to this clone: At one of its ends the junction is not consistent with the germline gene, which may arise from a read error. V is TRBV6-2 or TRBV6-3 and J is TRBJ2-7; D uncertain. This CDR3 is built from 12 residues. Germline CDR1 MNHEY, CDR2 SVGEGT. Here the CDR3 reads CASSYSPYKQYF. In DNA form, the CDR3 reads TGTGCCAGCAGTTACTCACCCTACAAGCAGTACTTC.

The chain has TRBV29-1 and TRBJ1-2; the match to TRBD1 covers 8 bases. Per the germline V gene, CDR1 is SQVTM and CDR2 is ANQGSEA. The CDR3 totals 13 residues. The V segment lost 2 bases and the J segment 7 bases; nucleotides outside the gene matches: 6. The CDR3 loop is CSVEPQGAGGYTF. In nucleotides, the CDR3 is TGCAGCGTTGAACCCCAGGGGGCGGGTGGCTACACCTTC.

The chain carries TRBV11-3 and TRBJ2-3; D is perhaps TRBD1 or TRBD2 (5 bases each). V lost 8 bases to trimming and J lost 2 bases, with 11 bases between them. This CDR3 has 13 amino acids. CDR1 SGHNT and CDR2 YENEEA come from the germline V gene. The CDR3 DNA reads TGTGCCAGCCGGGCAGGGACCACAGATACGCAGTATTTT. It yields the protein CASRAGTTDTQYF.

This clone has only one observation. The V gene is TRBV7-3, the J gene TRBJ2-2; no reliable D call. Germline V gives CDR1 SGHTA, CDR2 FQGTGA. CDR3 size: 12 residues. V lost 1 base, J lost 6 bases, and 3 bases lay in between. In DNA form, the CDR3 reads TGTGCCAGCAGCTTAAAAGCCGGGGAGCTGTTTTTT. It encodes CASSLKAGELFF.

V gene TRBV6-5 combines with J gene TRBJ1-6; tentative D call: TRBD1 (5 bases). The germline V gene has CDR1 MNHEY and CDR2 SVGAGI. Trimming took 7 bases from V and 7 from J, leaving 14 bases between them. The CDR3 runs 14 residues. Here the CDR3 DNA reads TGTGCCAGCACCGAGGGGTACTCAAATTCACCCCTCCACTTT. It translates to CASTEGYSNSPLHF.

This clone occurred once. This sequence joins TRBV7-2 and TRBJ1-5, with TRBD1 identical over 11 bases. The V and J ends lost 4 bases and 6 bases, in that order; junction bases with no gene match: 5. The CDR3 extends over 15 amino acids. CDR1 is SGHTA and CDR2 is FQGNSA in the germline V gene. The CDR3 region has the DNA TGTGCCAGCAGCTCCGGACAGGGGGCGCTTCAGCCCCAGCATTTT. It encodes CASSSGQGALQPQHF. Variable domain in full (rest from reference TRBV7-2 and TRBJ1-5): GAGVSQSPSNKVTEKGKDVELRCDPISGHTALYWYRQSLGQGLEFLIYFQGNSAPDKSGLPSDRFSAERTGGSVSTLTIQRTQQEDSAVYLCASSSGQGALQPQHFGDGTRLSIL.

V is TRBV7-9 and J is TRBJ2-7; 8 positions match TRBD2. V lost 5 bases and J lost 5; bases outside the gene matches: 5. Germline CDR1 is SEHNR and CDR2 is FQNEAQ (reference sequence). CDR3 length: 13 residues. The CDR3 DNA sequence: TGTGCCAGCAGCAAGACTAGCGCGAACGAGCAGTACTTC. It codes for CASSKTSANEQYF.

CDR3 bases: TGCGCCAGCAGCTTGGTGCCAGGCGAGTATTCACCCCTCCACTTT. It specifies CASSLVPGEYSPLHF. The V gene is TRBV5-1, the J gene TRBJ1-6; unclear D gene. The germline gives CDR1 SGHRS, CDR2 YFSETQ. Trimming stripped 0 bases from V and 8 bases from J, with 12 bases between. This CDR3 contains 15 residues.

The CDR3 spells CAWKGLLTSGISGNEQFF. In DNA, the CDR3 is TGTGCCTGGAAAGGACTGTTGACTAGCGGGATAAGTGGCAATGAGCAGTTCTTC. The rearrangement links TRBV30 to TRBJ2-1; 11 bases line up with TRBD2. The J segment lost 6 bases and the V segment lost 4 bases, leaving 17 bases of the junction unmatched. The CDR3 has 18 amino acids. CDR1 is GTSNPN, CDR2 SVGIG, per germline (reference sequence).

This chain joins TRBV6-5 and TRBJ1-2, with D perhaps matching TRBD1 (5 bases). This CDR3 comprises 12 residues. The germline V and J ends were trimmed by 2 bases and 5 bases, with 6 bases remaining between them. Germline CDR1 and CDR2: MNHEY and SVGAGI. CDR3 in DNA: TGTGCCAGCAGTTACAGGGGTTATGGCTACACCTTC. Translating gives CASSYRGYGYTF.

The rearrangement links TRBV20-1 to TRBJ2-2; no clear D. The length of the CDR3 is 11 residues. The V end lost 3 bases, the J end lost 1 base, and 0 bases lay between the germline ends. Looked up from germline, CDR1 is DFQATT and CDR2 is SNEGSKA (reference sequence). Here the CDR3 DNA reads TGCAGTGCTAGGAACACCGGGGAGCTGTTTTTT. This translates into CSARNTGELFF.

This clone turned up a few times. This chain joins TRBV3-1 (or the pseudogene TRBV3-2) and TRBJ1-3; D unresolved. There are 13 residues in the CDR3. The V gene lost 1 base and the J gene lost 8 bases, with 9 bases spanning the gap. Per the germline V gene, CDR1 is LGHDT and CDR2 is YNNKEL (reference sequence). CDR3 sequence reads: CASSQGRRDTIYF. DNA for the CDR3: TGTGCCAGCAGCCAAGGCCGGAGGGACACCATATATTTT.

The chain's CDR3 is CATQGRYEQYF. DNA of the CDR3: TGTGCCACCCAGGGGAGATACGAGCAGTACTTC. The genes are TRBV28 and TRBJ2-7; the D gene is possibly TRBD1 (6 bases). The V end lost 10 bases, the J end lost 4 bases, and 11 bases lay between the germline ends. This CDR3 is 11 amino acids long. Germline CDR1 and CDR2: MDHEN and SYDVKM.

J is TRBJ1-2 and V is TRBV21-1. TRBV21-1 is deemed a pseudogene. The CDR3 sequence is 13 residues long. The CDR3 sequence: CASRQGANYGYTF. CDR3 DNA sequence: TGTGCCAGCAGGCAGGGAGCTAACTATGGCTACACCTTC.

The chain recombines TRBV28 with TRBJ1-1, with D perhaps TRBD1 (5 bases). The length of the CDR3 is 13 residues. The V end was cut by 1 base, the J end by 5 bases, with 8 bases between. Germline CDR1 reads MDHEN; CDR2 reads SYDVKM. The CDR3 DNA is TGTGCCAGCAGTTTATCAGGGCGGACTGAAGCTTTCTTT. It translates to CASSLSGRTEAFF.

The gene calls are TRBV30 and TRBJ1-6; D remains unclear. From germline, CDR1 is GTSNPN and CDR2 SVGIG (reference sequence). The V gene lost 3 bases and the J gene lost 7 bases, with 7 bases spanning the gap. CDR3 length equals 12 residues. This CDR3 reads CAWRGANSPLHF. For the CDR3, the DNA is TGTGCCTGGAGAGGCGCCAATTCACCCCTCCACTTT.

The CDR3 sequence: CASSSTGGKVDTQYF. The CDR3 DNA is TGTGCCAGCAGCTCGACAGGGGGCAAGGTAGATACGCAGTATTTT. This chain uses TRBV7-9 with TRBJ2-3; 10 nucleotides line up with TRBD1. In germline, CDR1 is SEHNR, CDR2 FQNEAQ (reference sequence). This CDR3 comprises 15 residues. Losses at the gene ends were 4 bases for V and 5 bases for J; bases not matched to a gene: 6.

The chain uses TRBV12-3 or TRBV12-4 and TRBJ1-1; 7 bases align to TRBD1. The CDR3 has 12 residues. V lost 10 bases to trimming and J lost 11 bases; unmatched junction nucleotides: 13. For the CDR3, the DNA is TGTGCCACAAAAGGGGGCTCAACGGGGGCTTTCTTT. It codes for CATKGGSTGAFF.

The V and J genes are TRBV11-2 and TRBJ2-7; 9 nucleotides align to TRBD1. V lost 2 bases to trimming and J lost 0 bases; unmatched junction nucleotides: 2. The germline V gene encodes CDR1 SGHAT and CDR2 FQNNGV. The CDR3 is made up of 15 amino acids. Here the CDR3 DNA reads TGTGCCAGCAGCTTAAGGGACAGGGCCTCCTACGAGCAGTACTTC. This translates into CASSLRDRASYEQYF. The full variable domain, rest sourced from reference TRBV11-2 and TRBJ2-7, is EAGVAQSPRYKIIEKRQSVAFWCNPISGHATLYWYQQILGQGPKLLIQFQNNGVVDDSQLPKDRFSAERLKGVDSTLKIQPAKLEDSAVYLCASSLRDRASYEQYFGPGTRLTVT.

The chain combines TRBV28 with TRBJ2-2; the match to TRBD1 covers 7 bases. Germline V gene lookup returns CDR1 MDHEN and CDR2 SYDVKM. The CDR3 sequence is 15 residues long. After removal of 5 bases from V and 8 bases from J, the junction contained 11 bases not matched to a gene. The CDR3 sequence is CASSPNRGLVGELFF. The CDR3, as DNA: TGTGCCAGCAGTCCAAACAGGGGATTAGTTGGGGAGCTGTTTTTT.

This chain connects TRBV10-3 to TRBJ1-1; D unresolved. V shed 5 bases and J shed 7 bases, with 11 bases lying between them. From germline, CDR1 is ENHRY and CDR2 SYGVKD. The CDR3 is made up of 12 amino acids. CDR3 nucleotide sequence: TGTGCCATCAGTTTCGAAAATAATGAAGCTTTCTTT. Its translation is CAISFENNEAFF.